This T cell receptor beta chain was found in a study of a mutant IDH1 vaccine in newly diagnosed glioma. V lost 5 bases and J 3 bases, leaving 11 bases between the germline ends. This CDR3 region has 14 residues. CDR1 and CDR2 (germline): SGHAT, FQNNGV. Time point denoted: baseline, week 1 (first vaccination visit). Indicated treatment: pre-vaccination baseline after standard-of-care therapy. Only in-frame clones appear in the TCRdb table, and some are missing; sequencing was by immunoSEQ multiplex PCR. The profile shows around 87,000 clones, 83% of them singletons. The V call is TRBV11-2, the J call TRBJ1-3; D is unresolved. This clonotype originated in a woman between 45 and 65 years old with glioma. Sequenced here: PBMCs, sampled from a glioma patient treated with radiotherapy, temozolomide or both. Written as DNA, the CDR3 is TGTGCCAGCAGCCTTGGTTTATTTGGAAACACCATATATTTT. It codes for CASSLGLFGNTIYF.